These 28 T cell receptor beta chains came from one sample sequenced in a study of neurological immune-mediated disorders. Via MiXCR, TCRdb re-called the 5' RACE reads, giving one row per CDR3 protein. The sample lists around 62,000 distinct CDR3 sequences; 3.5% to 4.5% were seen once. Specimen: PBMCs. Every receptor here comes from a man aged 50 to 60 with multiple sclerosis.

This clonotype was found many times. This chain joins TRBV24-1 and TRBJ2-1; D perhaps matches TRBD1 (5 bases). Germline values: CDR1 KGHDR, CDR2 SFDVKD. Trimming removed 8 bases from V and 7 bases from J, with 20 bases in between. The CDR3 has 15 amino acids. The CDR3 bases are TGTGCCACCACCGGCGCAGGGCCGACGCGTAATGAGCAGTTCTTC. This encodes CATTGAGPTRNEQFF.

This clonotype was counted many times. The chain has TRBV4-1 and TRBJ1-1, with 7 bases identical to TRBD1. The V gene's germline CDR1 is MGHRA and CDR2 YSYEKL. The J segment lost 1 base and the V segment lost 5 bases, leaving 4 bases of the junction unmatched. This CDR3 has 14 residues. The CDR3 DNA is TGCGCCAGCAGCGAACAGGGGAAGAACACTGAAGCTTTCTTT. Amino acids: CASSEQGKNTEAFF.

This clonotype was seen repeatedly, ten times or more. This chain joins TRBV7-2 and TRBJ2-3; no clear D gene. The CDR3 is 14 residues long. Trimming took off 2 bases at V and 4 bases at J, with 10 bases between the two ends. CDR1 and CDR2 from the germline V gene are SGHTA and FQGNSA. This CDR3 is CASSLRVSPDTQYF. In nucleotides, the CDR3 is TGTGCCAGCAGCTTAAGGGTTAGCCCAGATACGCAGTATTTT.

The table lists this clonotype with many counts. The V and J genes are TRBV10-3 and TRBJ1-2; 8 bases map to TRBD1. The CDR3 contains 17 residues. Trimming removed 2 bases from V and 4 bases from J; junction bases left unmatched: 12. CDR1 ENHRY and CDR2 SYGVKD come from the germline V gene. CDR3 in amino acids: CAISELLPRGRFYGYTF. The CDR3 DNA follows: TGTGCCATCAGTGAGCTATTACCCAGGGGGCGCTTCTATGGCTACACCTTC.

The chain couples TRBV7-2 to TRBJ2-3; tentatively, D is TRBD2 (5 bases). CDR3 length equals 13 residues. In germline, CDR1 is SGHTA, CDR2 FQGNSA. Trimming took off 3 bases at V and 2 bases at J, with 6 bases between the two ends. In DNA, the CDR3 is TGTGCCAGCAGCTTGGACTTCACAGATACGCAGTATTTT. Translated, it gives CASSLDFTDTQYF.

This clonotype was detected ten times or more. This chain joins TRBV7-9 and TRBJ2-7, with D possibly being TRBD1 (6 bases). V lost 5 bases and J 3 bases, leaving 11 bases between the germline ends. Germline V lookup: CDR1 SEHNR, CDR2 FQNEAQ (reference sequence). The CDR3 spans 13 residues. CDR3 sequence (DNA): TGTGCCAGCAGCGAACTACAGGGCTACGAGCAGTACGTC. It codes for CASSELQGYEQYV.

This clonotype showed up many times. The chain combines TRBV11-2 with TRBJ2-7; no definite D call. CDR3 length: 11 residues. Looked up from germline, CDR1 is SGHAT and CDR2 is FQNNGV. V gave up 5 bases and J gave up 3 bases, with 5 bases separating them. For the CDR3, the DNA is TGTGCCAGCAGCCAAAACTACGAGCAGTACTTC. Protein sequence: CASSQNYEQYF.

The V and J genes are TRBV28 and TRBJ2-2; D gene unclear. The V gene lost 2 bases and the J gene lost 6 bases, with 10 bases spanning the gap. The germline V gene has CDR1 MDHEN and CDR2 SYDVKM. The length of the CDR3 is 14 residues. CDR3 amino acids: CASSLNLRPGELFF. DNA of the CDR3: TGTGCCAGCAGTTTAAATCTCCGGCCCGGGGAGCTGTTTTTT. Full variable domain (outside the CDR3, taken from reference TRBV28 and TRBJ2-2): DVKVTQSSRYLVKRTGEKVFLECVQDMDHENMFWYRQDPGLGLRLIYFSYDVKMKEKGDIPEGYSVSREKKERFSLILESASTNQTSMYLCASSLNLRPGELFFGEGSRLTVL.

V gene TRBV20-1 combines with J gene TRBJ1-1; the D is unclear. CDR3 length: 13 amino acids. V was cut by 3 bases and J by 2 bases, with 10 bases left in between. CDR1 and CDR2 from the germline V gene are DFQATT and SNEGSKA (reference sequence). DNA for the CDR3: TGCAGTGCTAGGGAATGGCGAAACACTGAAGCTTTCTTT. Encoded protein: CSAREWRNTEAFF.

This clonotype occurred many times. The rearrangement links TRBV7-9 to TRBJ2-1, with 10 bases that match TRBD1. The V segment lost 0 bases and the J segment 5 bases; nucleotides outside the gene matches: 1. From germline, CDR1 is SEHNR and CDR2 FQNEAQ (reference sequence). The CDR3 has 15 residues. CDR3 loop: CASSLAGTGDNEQFF. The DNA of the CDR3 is TGTGCCAGCAGCTTAGCCGGGACAGGGGACAATGAGCAGTTCTTC.

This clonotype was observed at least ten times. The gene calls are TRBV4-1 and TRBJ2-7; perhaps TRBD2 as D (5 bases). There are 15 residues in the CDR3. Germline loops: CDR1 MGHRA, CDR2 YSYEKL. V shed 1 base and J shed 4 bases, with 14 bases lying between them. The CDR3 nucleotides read TGCGCCAGCAGCCAAGCGCCCAGCGGAGGATACGAGCAGTACTTC. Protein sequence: CASSQAPSGGYEQYF.

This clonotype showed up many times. The CDR3 coding sequence is TGTGCCAGCAGCCAAGGGCAGGGGGATTACGAGCAGTACTTC. Its translation is CASSQGQGDYEQYF. J is TRBJ2-7 and V is TRBV4-2; TRBD1 matches at 7 bases. The junction had 4 bases not matched to a gene; V was cut back by 1 base and J by 4 bases. Looked up from germline, CDR1 is LGHNA and CDR2 is YNFKEQ. The CDR3 covers 14 residues.

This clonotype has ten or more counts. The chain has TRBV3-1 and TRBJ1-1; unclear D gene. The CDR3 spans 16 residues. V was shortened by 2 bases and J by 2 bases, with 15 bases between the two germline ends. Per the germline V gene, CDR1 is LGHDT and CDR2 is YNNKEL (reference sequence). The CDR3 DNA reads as TGTGCCAGCAGCCAACTACACAAGATCGGCAACACTGAAGCTTTCTTT. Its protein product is CASSQLHKIGNTEAFF.

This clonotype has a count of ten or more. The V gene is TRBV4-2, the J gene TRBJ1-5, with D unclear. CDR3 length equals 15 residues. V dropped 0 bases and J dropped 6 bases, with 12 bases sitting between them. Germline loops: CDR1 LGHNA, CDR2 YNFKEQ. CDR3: CASSQDRKSRQPQHF. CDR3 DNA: TGTGCCAGCAGCCAAGATCGAAAATCTCGTCAGCCCCAGCATTTT.

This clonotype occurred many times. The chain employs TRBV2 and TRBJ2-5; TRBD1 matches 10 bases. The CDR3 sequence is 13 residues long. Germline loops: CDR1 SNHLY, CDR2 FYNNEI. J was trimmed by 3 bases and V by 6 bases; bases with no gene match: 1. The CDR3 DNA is TGTGCCAGCAGCGGGACAGGGGAAGAGACCCAGTACTTC. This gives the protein CASSGTGEETQYF.

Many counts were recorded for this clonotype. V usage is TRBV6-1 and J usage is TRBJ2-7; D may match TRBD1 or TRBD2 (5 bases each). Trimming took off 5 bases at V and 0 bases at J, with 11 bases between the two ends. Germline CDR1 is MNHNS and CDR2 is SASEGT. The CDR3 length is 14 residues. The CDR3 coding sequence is TGTGCCAGCAGTCGGGGCAGTTTCTCCTACGAGCAGTACTTC. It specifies CASSRGSFSYEQYF.

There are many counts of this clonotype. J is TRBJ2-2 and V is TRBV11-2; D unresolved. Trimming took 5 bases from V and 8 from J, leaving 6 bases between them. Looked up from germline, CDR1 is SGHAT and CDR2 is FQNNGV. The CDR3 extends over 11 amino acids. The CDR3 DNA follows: TGTGCCAGCAGCGTTGGGGGGGAGCTGTTTTTT. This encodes CASSVGGELFF.

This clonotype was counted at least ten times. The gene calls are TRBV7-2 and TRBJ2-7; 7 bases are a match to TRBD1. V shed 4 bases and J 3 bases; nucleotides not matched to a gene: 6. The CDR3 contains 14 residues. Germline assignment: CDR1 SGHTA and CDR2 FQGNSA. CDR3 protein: CASSSRDSYYEQYF. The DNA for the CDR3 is TGTGCCAGCAGCTCCCGGGACAGCTACTACGAGCAGTACTTC.

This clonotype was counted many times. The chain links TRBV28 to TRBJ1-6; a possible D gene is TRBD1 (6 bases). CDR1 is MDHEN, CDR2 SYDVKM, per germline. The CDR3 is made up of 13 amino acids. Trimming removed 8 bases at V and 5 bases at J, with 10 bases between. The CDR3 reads CASRTGNNSPLHF. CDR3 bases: TGTGCCAGCCGAACAGGGAATAATTCACCCCTCCACTTT.

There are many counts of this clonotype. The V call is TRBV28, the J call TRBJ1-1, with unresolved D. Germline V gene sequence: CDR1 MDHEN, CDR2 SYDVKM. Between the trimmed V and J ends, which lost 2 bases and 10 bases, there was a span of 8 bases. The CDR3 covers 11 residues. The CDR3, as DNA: TGTGCCAGCAGTTTAGGGAGTGGAGCTTTCTTT. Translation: CASSLGSGAFF. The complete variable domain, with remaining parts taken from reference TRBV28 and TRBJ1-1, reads DVKVTQSSRYLVKRTGEKVFLECVQDMDHENMFWYRQDPGLGLRLIYFSYDVKMKEKGDIPEGYSVSREKKERFSLILESASTNQTSMYLCASSLGSGAFFGQGTRLTVV.

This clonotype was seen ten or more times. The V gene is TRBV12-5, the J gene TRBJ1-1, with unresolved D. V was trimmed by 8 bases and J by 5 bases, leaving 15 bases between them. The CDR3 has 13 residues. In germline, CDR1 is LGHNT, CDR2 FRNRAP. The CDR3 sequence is CASNVGVGTEAFF. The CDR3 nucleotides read TGTGCTAGTAATGTCGGGGTAGGTACTGAAGCTTTCTTT.

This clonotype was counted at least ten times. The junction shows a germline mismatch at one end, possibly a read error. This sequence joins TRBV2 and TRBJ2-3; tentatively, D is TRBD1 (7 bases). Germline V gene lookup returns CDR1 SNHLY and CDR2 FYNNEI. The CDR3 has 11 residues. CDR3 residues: CASGGTATQYF. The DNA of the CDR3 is TGTGCCAGCGGAGGGACAGCTACGCAGTATTTT.

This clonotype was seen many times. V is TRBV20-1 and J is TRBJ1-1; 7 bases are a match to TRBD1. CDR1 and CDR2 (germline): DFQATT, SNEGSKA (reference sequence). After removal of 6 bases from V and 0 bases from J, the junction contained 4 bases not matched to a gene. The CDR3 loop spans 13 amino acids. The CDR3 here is CSARRGVNTEAFF. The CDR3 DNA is TGCAGTGCCCGCAGGGGGGTGAACACTGAAGCTTTCTTT.

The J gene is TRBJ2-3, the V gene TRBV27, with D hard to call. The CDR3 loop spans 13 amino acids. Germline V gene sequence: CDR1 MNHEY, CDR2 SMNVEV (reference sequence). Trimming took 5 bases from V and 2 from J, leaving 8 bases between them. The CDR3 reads CASSPTVTDTQYF. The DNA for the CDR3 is TGTGCCAGCAGTCCAACTGTCACAGATACGCAGTATTTT.

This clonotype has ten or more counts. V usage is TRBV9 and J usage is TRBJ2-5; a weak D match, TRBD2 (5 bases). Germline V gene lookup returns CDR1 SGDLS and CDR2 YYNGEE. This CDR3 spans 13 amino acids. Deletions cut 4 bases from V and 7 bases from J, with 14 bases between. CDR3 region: CASSSRYEGTQYF. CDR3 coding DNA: TGTGCCAGCAGCTCCCGGTATGAGGGGACCCAGTACTTC.

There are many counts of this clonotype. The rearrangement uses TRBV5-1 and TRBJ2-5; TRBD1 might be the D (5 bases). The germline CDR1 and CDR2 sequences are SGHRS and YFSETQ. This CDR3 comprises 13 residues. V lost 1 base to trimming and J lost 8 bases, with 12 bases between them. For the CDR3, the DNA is TGCGCCAGCAGCTTGCAGGGCTCCGGAACCCAGTACTTC. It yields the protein CASSLQGSGTQYF.

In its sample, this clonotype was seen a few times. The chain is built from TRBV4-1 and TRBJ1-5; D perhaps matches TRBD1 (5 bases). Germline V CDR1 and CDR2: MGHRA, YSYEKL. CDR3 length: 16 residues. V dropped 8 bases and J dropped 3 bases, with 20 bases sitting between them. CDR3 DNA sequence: TGCGCCAGCGGACAAGCAGGCGGGTGGAACAATCAGCCCCAGCATTTT. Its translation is CASGQAGGWNNQPQHF.

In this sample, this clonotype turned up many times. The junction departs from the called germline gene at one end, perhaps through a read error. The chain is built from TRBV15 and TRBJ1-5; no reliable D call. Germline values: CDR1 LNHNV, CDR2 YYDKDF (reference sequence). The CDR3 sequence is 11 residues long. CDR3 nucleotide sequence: TGTGCCACCGGGCACTCTCGGCCCCAGAATTTT. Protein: CATGHSRPQNF.